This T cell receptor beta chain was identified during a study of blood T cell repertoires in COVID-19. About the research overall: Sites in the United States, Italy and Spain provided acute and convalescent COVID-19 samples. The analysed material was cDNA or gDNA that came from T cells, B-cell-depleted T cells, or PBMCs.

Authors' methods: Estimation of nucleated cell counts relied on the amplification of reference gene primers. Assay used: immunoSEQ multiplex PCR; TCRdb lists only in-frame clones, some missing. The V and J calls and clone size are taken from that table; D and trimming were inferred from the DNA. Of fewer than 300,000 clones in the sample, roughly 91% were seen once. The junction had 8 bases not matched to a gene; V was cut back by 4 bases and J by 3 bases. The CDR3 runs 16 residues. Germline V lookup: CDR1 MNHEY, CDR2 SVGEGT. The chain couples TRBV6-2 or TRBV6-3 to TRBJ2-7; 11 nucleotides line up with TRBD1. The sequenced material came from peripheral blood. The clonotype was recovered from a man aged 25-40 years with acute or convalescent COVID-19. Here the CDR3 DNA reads TGTGCCAGCAGTTTGATATCCGGGACAGGGGGCTACGAGCAGTACTTC. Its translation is CASSLISGTGGYEQYF.